This T cell receptor beta chain was captured in a study of blood T cells in healthy people across ages. Study-level points and caveats: A greater number of naive CD4+ cells and higher diversity distinguished long-lived donors from aged donors.

With respect to this clonotype: Its antigen is as yet unknown.

Aged roughly 6 to 100, donors were systemically healthy Caucasians from Russia. Through a sample-barcoded 5' primer and a J-beta primer mix, a second PCR was run for roughly 7 to 11 cycles. TCRdb re-derived calls from the 5' RACE reads in MiXCR, one entry per CDR3 protein. The sample lists about 1,600,000 distinct CDR3 sequences, about 40% seen once, with roughly 7.9% in the top ten. The CDR3 contains 18 residues. V trimming: 2 bases; J trimming: 3 bases; junction bases outside the gene matches: 13. Germline V CDR1 and CDR2: LGHDT, YNNKEL (reference sequence). Sequencing was carried out using blood. The chain links TRBV3-1 to TRBJ2-1; 7 nucleotides match TRBD2. The TCR was taken from a woman aged 18-29 years in good health. CDR3 in DNA: TGTGCCAGCAGCCAAACCAGGAAACTAGCGAGCTTCTACAATGAGCAGTTCTTC. Its translation: CASSQTRKLASFYNEQFF.